The 4 T cell receptor beta chains below all came from one sample that was sequenced in a study of blood T cell repertoires in COVID-19. TCRdb's table, derived via immunoSEQ multiplex PCR, lists solely in-frame clones and lacks some. This sample carries a few hundred thousand clones, approximately 86% of them seen once, and the ten largest clones take roughly a tenth. The sequenced material came from peripheral blood. The source is a woman in her forties or fifties with COVID-19, enrolled during active disease.

The chain links TRBV3-1 (or the pseudogene TRBV3-2) to TRBJ1-2; 7 nucleotides agree with TRBD1. Losses at the gene ends were 4 bases for V and 8 bases for J; bases not matched to a gene: 7. The germline CDR1 and CDR2 sequences are LGHDT and YNNKEL (reference sequence). CDR3 length equals 13 residues. CDR3 DNA sequence: TGTGCCAGCAGCCCTAGGGGGCTAAGGGGCTACACCTTC. This encodes CASSPRGLRGYTF.

The gene calls are TRBV9 and TRBJ2-2; 13 bases fit TRBD2. This CDR3 has 16 amino acids. The ends lost 4 bases at V and 3 bases at J; junction bases unmatched: 3. Germline CDR1 reads SGDLS; CDR2 reads YYNGEE. This CDR3 reads CASSLTSGGDTGELFF. The CDR3 DNA sequence: TGTGCCAGCAGCCTAACTAGCGGGGGGGACACCGGGGAGCTGTTTTTT. Using reference TRBV9 and TRBJ2-2 for the parts outside the CDR3, the full variable domain is DSGVTQTPKHLITATGQRVTLRCSPRSGDLSVYWYQQSLDQGLQFLIQYYNGEERAKGNILERFSAQQFPDLHSELNLSSLELGDSALYFCASSLTSGGDTGELFFGEGSRLTVL.

As for this clone: Distinct nucleotide sequences in the sample also encode this CDR3. The rearrangement links TRBV2 to TRBJ1-5, with D hard to call. Germline CDR1 SNHLY, CDR2 FYNNEI. Trimming left V 6 bases short and J 0 bases short, with 6 bases between. This CDR3 has 13 residues. The CDR3 is CASRADSNQPQHF. Here the CDR3 DNA reads TGTGCCAGCAGGGCGGATAGCAATCAGCCCCAGCATTTT.

This chain links TRBV6-6 with TRBJ2-7, with 8 bases identical to TRBD1. The J segment lost 0 bases and the V segment lost 5 bases, leaving 6 bases of the junction unmatched. CDR1 and CDR2 from the germline V gene are MNHNY and SVGAGI (reference sequence). The CDR3 is 15 residues long. The CDR3 protein is CASSPRDRSSYEQYV. DNA for the CDR3: TGTGCCAGCAGTCCCCGGGACAGGTCCTCCTACGAGCAGTACGTC.